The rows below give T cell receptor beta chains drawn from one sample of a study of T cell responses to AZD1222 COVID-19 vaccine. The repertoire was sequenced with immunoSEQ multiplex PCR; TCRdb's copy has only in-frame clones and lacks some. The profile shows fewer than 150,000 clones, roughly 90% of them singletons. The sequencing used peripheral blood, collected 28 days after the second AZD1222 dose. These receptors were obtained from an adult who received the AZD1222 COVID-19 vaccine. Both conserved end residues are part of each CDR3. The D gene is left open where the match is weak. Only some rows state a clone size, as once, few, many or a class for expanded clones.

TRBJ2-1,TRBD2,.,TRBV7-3,CASSPRASGYNEQFF,TGTGCCAGCAGCCCCCGGGCTAGCGGTTACAATGAGCAGTTCTTC
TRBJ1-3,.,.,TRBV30,CAWAGEDHSGNTIYF,TGTGCCTGGGCCGGAGAGGACCACTCTGGAAACACCATATATTTT
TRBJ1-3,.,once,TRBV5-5,CASSEGFSSGNTIYF,TGTGCCAGCAGCGAAGGATTTAGCTCTGGAAACACCATATATTTT
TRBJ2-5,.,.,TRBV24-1,CATSGLAQGMEETQYF,TGTGCCACCAGTGGCCTCGCACAGGGAATGGAAGAGACCCAGTACTTC
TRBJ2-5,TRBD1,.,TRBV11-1,CASSLEVGRGRETQYF,TGTGCCAGCAGCTTAGAAGTCGGTAGGGGGCGGGAGACCCAGTACTTC
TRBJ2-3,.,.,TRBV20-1,CSASLGDADTQYF,TGCAGTGCTAGTTTGGGGGATGCAGATACGCAGTATTTT
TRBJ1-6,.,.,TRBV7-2,CASSLDRRYSPLHF,TGTGCCAGCAGCCTAGACAGGCGGTATTCACCCCTCCACTTT
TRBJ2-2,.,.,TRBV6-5,CASGLISGELFF,TGTGCCAGCGGCCTCATCTCCGGGGAGCTGTTTTTT
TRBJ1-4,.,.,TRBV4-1,CASSTHSGGLSEKLFF,TGCGCCAGCAGCACCCACTCGGGGGGGCTGAGTGAAAAACTGTTTTTT
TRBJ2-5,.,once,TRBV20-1,CSAPPETQYF,TGCAGTGCTCCTCCCGAGACCCAGTACTTC
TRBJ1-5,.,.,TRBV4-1,CASSQVTEGLVYQPQHF,TGCGCCAGCAGCCAAGTGACGGAGGGGCTCGTATATCAGCCCCAGCATTTT
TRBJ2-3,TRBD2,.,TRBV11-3,CASSLGGLAGVNTDTQYF,TGTGCCAGCAGCTTAGGGGGACTAGCGGGAGTAAACACAGATACGCAGTATTTT
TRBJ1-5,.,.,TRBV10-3,CAISDSYSNQPQHF,TGTGCCATCAGCGACAGCTATAGCAATCAGCCCCAGCATTTT
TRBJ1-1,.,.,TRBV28,CASSPRGGPLISEAFF,TGTGCCAGCAGTCCTCGTGGAGGGCCCCTCATTTCTGAAGCTTTCTTT
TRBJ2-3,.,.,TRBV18,CASSPRGPTDTQYF,TGTGCCAGCTCACCACGAGGGCCCACAGATACGCAGTATTTT
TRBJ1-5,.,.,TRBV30,CAWSLYRGTNQPQHF,TGTGCCTGGAGTCTTTACAGAGGGACTAATCAGCCCCAGCATTTT
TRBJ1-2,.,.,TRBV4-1,CASSQVIQANYGYTF,TGCGCCAGCAGCCAAGTAATCCAGGCCAACTATGGCTACACCTTC
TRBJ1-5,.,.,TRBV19,CASSIDRAWNQPQHF,TGTGCCAGTAGTATAGACAGGGCATGGAATCAGCCCCAGCATTTT
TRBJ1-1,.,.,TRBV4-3,CASSQPRGGAGTEAFF,TGCGCCAGCAGCCAACCGAGGGGGGGCGCGGGCACTGAAGCTTTCTTT
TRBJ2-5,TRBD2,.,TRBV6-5,CASSYGGSYQETQYF,TGTGCCAGCAGTTACGGCGGGAGTTACCAAGAGACCCAGTACTTC
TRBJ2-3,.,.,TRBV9,CASSAGTLTDTQYF,TGTGCCAGCAGCGCCGGGACTCTCACAGATACGCAGTATTTT
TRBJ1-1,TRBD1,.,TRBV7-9,CASSKRQGMNTEAFF,TGTGCCAGCAGCAAACGACAGGGAATGAACACTGAAGCTTTCTTT
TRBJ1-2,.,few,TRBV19,CASSIDYYGYTF,TGTGCCAGTAGTATTGACTATTACGGCTACACCTTC
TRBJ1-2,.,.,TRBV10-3,CAISARDLLNYGYTF,TGTGCCATCAGTGCCCGGGACCTCCTTAACTATGGCTACACCTTC
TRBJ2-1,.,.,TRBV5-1,CASRPRGGAYNEQFF,TGCGCCAGCAGGCCACGAGGGGGGGCCTACAATGAGCAGTTCTTC
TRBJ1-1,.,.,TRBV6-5,CASSRDRGRAFF,TGTGCCAGCAGTCGGGACCGGGGGAGAGCTTTCTTT
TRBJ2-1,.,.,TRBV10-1,CASSESVEQFF,TGCGCCAGCAGTGAGTCGGTTGAGCAGTTCTTC
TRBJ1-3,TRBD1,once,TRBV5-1,CASSLVEGASGNTIYF,TGCGCCAGCAGCTTGGTAGAGGGGGCGAGTGGAAACACCATATATTTT
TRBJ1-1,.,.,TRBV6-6,CASSYPGAPNTEAFF,TGTGCCAGCAGTTACCCAGGAGCACCGAACACTGAAGCTTTCTTT
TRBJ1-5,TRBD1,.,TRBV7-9,CASSLEGGAGQPQHF,TGTGCCAGCAGCTTAGAAGGGGGCGCAGGTCAGCCCCAGCATTTT
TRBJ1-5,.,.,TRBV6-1,CASSEGRVGNQPQHF,TGTGCCAGCAGTGAGGGCAGGGTCGGGAATCAGCCCCAGCATTTT
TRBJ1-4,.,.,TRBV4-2,CASSQADSANEKLFF,TGTGCCAGCAGCCAAGCGGACAGCGCGAATGAAAAACTGTTTTTT
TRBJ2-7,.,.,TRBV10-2,CASSEGGYEQYF,TGCGCCAGCAGTGAGGGGGGTTACGAGCAGTACTTC
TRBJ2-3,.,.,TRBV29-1,CSTLFGLSTDTQYF,TGCAGCACTCTTTTCGGACTAAGCACAGATACGCAGTATTTT
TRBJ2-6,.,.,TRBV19,CASRLVGANVLTF,TGTGCCAGTAGGTTGGTTGGGGCCAACGTCCTGACTTTC
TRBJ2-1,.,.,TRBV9,CASSPLPARGASYNEQFF,TGTGCCAGCAGCCCCCTACCCGCCCGGGGGGCCTCCTACAATGAGCAGTTCTTC
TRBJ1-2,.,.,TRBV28,CASLGGTSIYGYTF,TGTGCCAGCTTAGGCGGAACATCAATCTATGGCTACACCTTC
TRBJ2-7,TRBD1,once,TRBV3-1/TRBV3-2,CASSQQETGPSYEQYF,TGTGCCAGCAGCCAACAAGAGACAGGGCCCTCCTACGAGCAGTACTTC
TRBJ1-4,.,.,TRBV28,CASSLIGMGEKLFF,TGTGCCAGCAGTTTGATCGGGATGGGGGAAAAACTGTTTTTT
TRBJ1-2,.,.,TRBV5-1,CASSWDGQRNYGYTF,TGCGCCAGCAGCTGGGACGGACAGCGAAACTATGGCTACACCTTC
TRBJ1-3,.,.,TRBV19,CASSIGAGNTIYF,TGTGCCAGTAGTATCGGGGCTGGAAACACCATATATTTT
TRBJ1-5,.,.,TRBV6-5,CASSGGNQPQHF,TGTGCCAGCAGCGGGGGCAATCAGCCCCAGCATTTT
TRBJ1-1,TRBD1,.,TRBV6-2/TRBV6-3,CASSTDRDTEAFF,TGTGCCAGCAGTACGGACAGGGACACTGAAGCTTTCTTT
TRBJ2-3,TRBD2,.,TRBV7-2,CASSSPGLAGVDTQYF,TGTGCCAGCAGCTCCCCGGGACTAGCGGGAGTAGATACGCAGTATTTT
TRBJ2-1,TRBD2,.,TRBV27,CASSSGAAGGDEQFF,TGTGCCAGCAGTTCAGGGGCAGCGGGAGGGGATGAGCAGTTCTTC
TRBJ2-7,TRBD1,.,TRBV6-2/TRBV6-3,CASSYTGGSIYEQYF,TGTGCCAGCAGTTATACAGGGGGTTCTATCTACGAGCAGTACTTC
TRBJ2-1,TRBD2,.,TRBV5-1,CASGEGSSYNEQFF,TGCGCCAGCGGGGAGGGGAGCTCCTACAATGAGCAGTTCTTC
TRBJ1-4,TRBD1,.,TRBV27,CASRPLDRGGSEKLFF,TGTGCCAGCCGACCCCTGGACAGGGGAGGGAGTGAAAAACTGTTTTTT
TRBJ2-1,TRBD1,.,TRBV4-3,CASSQGDRGWNEQFF,TGCGCCAGCAGCCAGGGGGACAGGGGGTGGAATGAGCAGTTCTTC
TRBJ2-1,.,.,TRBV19,CASRSGTGTGQHNEQFF,TGTGCCAGTAGGTCGGGGACCGGAACAGGGCAACACAATGAGCAGTTCTTC
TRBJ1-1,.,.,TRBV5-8,CASSPRALNTEAFF,TGTGCCAGCAGCCCCCGGGCATTGAACACTGAAGCTTTCTTT
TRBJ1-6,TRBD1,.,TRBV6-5,CASSYFGTGLSPLHF,TGTGCCAGCAGTTACTTTGGGACAGGGCTTTCACCCCTCCACTTT
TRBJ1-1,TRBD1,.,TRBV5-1,CASGLSGGTGGLTTEAFF,TGCGCCAGCGGGCTGAGCGGCGGGACAGGGGGCTTGACCACTGAAGCTTTCTTT